These 14 T cell receptor beta chains came from one sample sequenced in a study of cytotoxic CD8 clonotypes in ibrutinib-treated CLL. Measured with immunoSEQ multiplex PCR; TCRdb has only the in-frame clones, and not every one. Of some 290,000 clones in the sample, 80% are singletons; the top ten hold about 6.3%. The material was PBMCs, obtained before ibrutinib treatment. Source of these receptors: a human donor with chronic lymphocytic leukemia.

The V call is TRBV29-1, the J call TRBJ2-1; no firm D call. V was cut by 0 bases and J by 6 bases, with 18 bases left in between. This CDR3 region has 16 residues. CDR1 is SQVTM and CDR2 is ANQGSEA in the germline V gene. This CDR3 reads CSVEDLTRFAFNEQFF. The CDR3 region has the DNA TGCAGCGTTGAAGATCTGACTCGATTTGCCTTCAATGAGCAGTTCTTC.

This clone was detected only a few times. This CDR3 is CASSYREGVGAFF. The CDR3, as DNA: TGTGCCAGCAGTTACCGCGAGGGGGTAGGAGCTTTCTTT. The genes are TRBV6-5 and TRBJ1-1; D is perhaps TRBD1 (6 bases). V lost 2 bases and J lost 10, with 14 bases in between. Germline CDR1 reads MNHEY; CDR2 reads SVGAGI. This CDR3 is built from 13 residues.

This chain links TRBV7-6 with TRBJ2-1; possibly TRBD1 for D (5 bases). Trimming left V 3 bases short and J 4 bases short, with 13 bases between. Germline V lookup: CDR1 SGHVS, CDR2 FNYEAQ. The CDR3 contains 15 residues. CDR3 loop: CASSLYRTVYNEQFF. The CDR3 DNA follows: TGTGCCAGCAGCTTGTACAGGACCGTATACAATGAGCAGTTCTTC.

The J gene is TRBJ1-4, the V gene TRBV27, with TRBD1 identical over 9 bases. This CDR3 is built from 17 residues. CDR1 and CDR2 from the germline V gene are MNHEY and SMNVEV (reference sequence). Unmatched junction bases numbered 10, after V lost 6 bases and J lost 2 bases. DNA for the CDR3: TGTGCCAGCAGCCTACAGGGGGCTCCTTCCACTAATGAAAAACTGTTTTTT. Amino acids: CASSLQGAPSTNEKLFF.

This chain uses TRBV29-1 with TRBJ2-3; D gene unclear. This CDR3 contains 12 residues. Trimming left V 8 bases short and J 6 bases short, with 15 bases between. Germline V gene lookup returns CDR1 SQVTM and CDR2 ANQGSEA. The CDR3 loop is CSPGPGPDTQYF. Written as DNA, the CDR3 is TGCAGCCCCGGCCCCGGCCCGGATACGCAGTATTTT.

The chain is built from TRBV7-8 and TRBJ2-6; D perhaps matches TRBD1 (5 bases). Looked up from germline, CDR1 is SGHVS and CDR2 is FQNEAQ. CDR3 length: 18 residues. With 5 bases removed from V and 0 bases from J, the gap between germline ends came to 17 bases. The CDR3 spells CASSVRRDRHSGANVLTF. CDR3 bases: TGTGCCAGCAGCGTTCGTCGTGACAGACACTCTGGGGCCAACGTCCTGACTTTC.

Concerning this clone itself: One base away lies a much larger clone, so this may be a sequencing read error. The same CDR3 is also encoded by other DNA sequences in this sample. The V and J genes are TRBV5-1 and TRBJ2-5; D not certain. The germline gives CDR1 SGHRS, CDR2 YFSETQ. This CDR3 region has 11 residues. With 2 bases removed from V and 2 bases from J, the gap between germline ends came to 1 base. As DNA, the CDR3 is TGCGCCAGCAGCTTTCAAGAGACCCAGTACTTC. Protein product: CASSFQETQYF.

The chain is built from TRBV5-4 and TRBJ2-7, with 14 bases matching TRBD2. V was pared by 3 bases and J by 3 bases, with 5 bases of the junction left unmatched. The CDR3 contains 16 residues. Germline V gene lookup returns CDR1 SGHNT and CDR2 YYREEE (reference sequence). In DNA, the CDR3 is TGTGCCAGCAGCTCGCCCGGGACTAGCGGGAGCTACGAGCAGTACTTC. This encodes CASSSPGTSGSYEQYF.

The chain has TRBV7-2 and TRBJ1-2; maybe TRBD1 (6 bases). V lost 6 bases, J lost 4 bases, and 12 bases lay in between. The CDR3 has 13 residues. Germline V gives CDR1 SGHTA, CDR2 FQGNSA. The CDR3 region has the DNA TGTGCCAGCAGTCACGGACAGCTCTATGGCTACACCTTC. Translating gives CASSHGQLYGYTF.

The table lists this clone with a few counts. V and J are TRBV9 and TRBJ2-1; D is undetermined. Between the trimmed V and J ends, which lost 3 bases and 5 bases, there was a span of 3 bases. The CDR3 has 11 amino acids. Germline V lookup: CDR1 SGDLS, CDR2 YYNGEE. Here the CDR3 DNA reads TGTGCCAGCAGCGAGAACAATGAGCAGTTCTTC. Amino acid sequence: CASSENNEQFF.

This rearrangement joins TRBV6-5 to TRBJ2-2, with D unclear. The germline gives CDR1 MNHEY, CDR2 SVGAGI. The V end lost 4 bases, the J end lost 7 bases, and 10 bases lay between the germline ends. This CDR3 contains 13 residues. CDR3 sequence reads: CASSSEVFGELFF. In DNA, the CDR3 is TGTGCCAGCAGTTCAGAGGTCTTCGGGGAGCTGTTTTTT.

The CDR3 bases are TGTGCCAGCAGCCCGCGGACAGGCTACGAGCAGTACTTC. Its translation is CASSPRTGYEQYF. This chain connects TRBV7-9 to TRBJ2-7, with TRBD1 identical over 7 bases. Germline CDR1 SEHNR, CDR2 FQNEAQ (reference sequence). V dropped 5 bases and J dropped 3; count of bases not matched to a gene: 4. This CDR3 region has 13 residues.

The chain recombines TRBV28 with TRBJ2-7, with 7 bases identical to TRBD1. Germline V gives CDR1 MDHEN, CDR2 SYDVKM. The J segment lost 3 bases and the V segment lost 1 base, leaving 6 bases of the junction unmatched. This CDR3 is built from 15 residues. The chain's CDR3 is CASSLLRAGGYEQYF. CDR3 nucleotides: TGTGCCAGCAGTTTATTGCGGGCAGGGGGCTACGAGCAGTACTTC.

The CDR3 here is CSVERGLAGVEQFF. CDR3 nucleotides: TGCAGCGTTGAGAGGGGACTAGCGGGAGTTGAGCAGTTCTTC. V gene TRBV29-1 combines with J gene TRBJ2-1; TRBD2 aligns across 14 bases. After removal of 3 bases from V and 9 bases from J, the junction contained 4 bases not matched to a gene. This CDR3 is 14 amino acids long. Germline values: CDR1 SQVTM, CDR2 ANQGSEA.